The following is a T cell receptor beta chain sequence with its context. The antigen remains unidentified. This record belongs to a study of identical twins. Findings and caveats of the study: Twins shared beta out-of-frame sequences in excess, but this excess was weaker. In monozygotic twins, models underestimated the sharing of out-of-frame TCR alpha. Out-of-frame alpha sequences shared between twins exhibited an excess of low generation probability.

Through template switching, a universal primer site was introduced, and the cDNA contained unique molecular identifiers. TCRdb itself ran the 5' RACE reads through MiXCR, one entry per CDR3 protein. The sample includes about 340,000 distinct CDR3 sequences, 9% of them seen just once. This CDR3 spans 13 amino acids. V shed 4 bases, J shed 11 bases, and the junction held 5 bases outside the gene matches. The receptor was isolated from a woman between 50 and 59 years old in good health. The sample taken for sequencing was naive T cells sorted from blood. The chain couples TRBV12-3 or TRBV12-4 to TRBJ2-2, with 9 bases matching TRBD1. As DNA, the CDR3 is TGTGCCAGCAGTTGGGACAGGGATGAAGAGCTGTTTTTT. It translates to CASSWDRDEELFF.